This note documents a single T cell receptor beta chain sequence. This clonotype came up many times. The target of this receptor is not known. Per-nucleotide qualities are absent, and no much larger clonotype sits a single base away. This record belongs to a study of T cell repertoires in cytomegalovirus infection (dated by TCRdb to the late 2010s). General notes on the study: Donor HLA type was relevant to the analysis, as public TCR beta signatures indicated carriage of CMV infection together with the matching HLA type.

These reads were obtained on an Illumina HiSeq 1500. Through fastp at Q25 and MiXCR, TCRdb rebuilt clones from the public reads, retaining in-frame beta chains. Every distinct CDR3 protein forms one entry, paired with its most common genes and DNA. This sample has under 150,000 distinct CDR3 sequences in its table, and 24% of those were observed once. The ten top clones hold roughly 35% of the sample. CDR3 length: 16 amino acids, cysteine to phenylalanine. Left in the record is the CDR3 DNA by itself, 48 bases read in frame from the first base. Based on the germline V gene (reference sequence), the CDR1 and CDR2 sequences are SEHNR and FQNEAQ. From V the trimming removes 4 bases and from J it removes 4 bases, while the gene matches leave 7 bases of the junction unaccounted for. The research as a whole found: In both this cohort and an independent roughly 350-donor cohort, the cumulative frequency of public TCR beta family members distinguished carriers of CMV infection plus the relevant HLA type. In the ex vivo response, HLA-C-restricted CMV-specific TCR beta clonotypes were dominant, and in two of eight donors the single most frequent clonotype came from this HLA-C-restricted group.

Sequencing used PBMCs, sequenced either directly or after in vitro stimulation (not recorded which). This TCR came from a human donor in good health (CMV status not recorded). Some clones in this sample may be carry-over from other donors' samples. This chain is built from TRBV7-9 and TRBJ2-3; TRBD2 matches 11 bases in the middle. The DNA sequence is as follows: TGTGCCAGCAGCTCTCCGACTAGCGGGAACCCAGATACGCAGTATTTT. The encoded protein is CASSSPTSGNPDTQYF.